The T cell receptor (beta chain) described here comes from a study of blood T cell repertoires in COVID-19. Study details: Acute and convalescent COVID-19 specimens originated in the United States, Italy and Spain. PBMCs, B-cell-depleted T cells, or T cells were the source of the cDNA or gDNA that made up the material.

Germline CDR1 is MNHEY and CDR2 is SVGAGI. The CDR3 is 14 amino acids. With V trimmed by 4 bases and J by 5 bases, 3 bases remained unmatched. Original methodology: Cell counts per sample came from amplifying reference gene primers. Only in-frame clones appear in the TCRdb table, and some are missing; sequencing was by immunoSEQ multiplex PCR. V, J and clone size reflect that table, while D and trimming were determined from the DNA. The sample has approximately 220,000 clones; around 85% are singletons. This chain joins TRBV6-5 and TRBJ1-5; the match to TRBD1 covers 9 bases. This sequence was found in a man aged 40-49 years with acute or convalescent COVID-19. The sequenced material came from peripheral blood. This CDR3 is CASSLQGADQPQHF. In DNA, the CDR3 is TGTGCCAGCAGTTTACAGGGGGCTGATCAGCCCCAGCATTTT.